Below are 12 T cell receptor beta chains sequenced from a single sample in a study of blood T cells in healthy people across ages. A J-beta primer mix and a sample-barcoded 5' primer were used in a second PCR of about 6 to 12 cycles. TCRdb independently ran MiXCR on the 5' RACE reads; one entry per CDR3 protein. The table includes roughly 860,000 distinct CDR3 sequences, less than 80% detected once. The specimen was blood. Receptors were obtained from a man younger than 40 in good health.

This chain links TRBV20-1 with TRBJ2-3, with D hard to call. CDR1 and CDR2 (germline): DFQATT, SNEGSKA (reference sequence). The CDR3 is 13 amino acids. V was pared by 8 bases and J by 0 bases, with 12 bases between. This CDR3 is CSTTTPSTDTQYF. The CDR3 region has the DNA TGCAGTACTACCACACCAAGCACAGATACGCAGTATTTT.

Concerning this clonotype: The CDR3 ends on some other residue instead of the conserved phenylalanine or tryptophan, so this is likely a read error. The chain carries TRBV4-3 and TRBJ2-7; 8 bases match TRBD2. The J call is in doubt because the DNA end fits TRBJ2-5 better. In germline, CDR1 is LGHNA, CDR2 YSLEER. The CDR3 loop spans 14 amino acids. In DNA, the CDR3 is TGCGCCAGCAGCCAAGATCCGGGAGGGAAGACCCAGTACTTG. Translating gives CASSQDPGGKTQYL.

This sequence joins TRBV7-2 and TRBJ2-4; D gene ambiguous. V gave up 5 bases and J gave up 9 bases, with 14 bases separating them. This CDR3 is built from 13 residues. Germline lookup yields CDR1 SGHTA and CDR2 FQGNSA. CDR3: CASSAGAVSIQYF. Here the CDR3 DNA reads TGTGCCAGCAGCGCCGGCGCAGTGAGCATTCAGTACTTC.

The chain links TRBV15 to TRBJ2-5, with TRBD2 as a possible D gene (6 bases). CDR3 length: 17 amino acids. Trimming left V 5 bases short and J 5 bases short, with 24 bases between. Germline assignment: CDR1 LNHNV and CDR2 YYDKDF (reference sequence). In nucleotides, the CDR3 is TGTGCCACCAGCGGGCTTGGAGGGACGACCGGCCTGGAGACCCAGTACTTC. It is translated as CATSGLGGTTGLETQYF. Combining the CDR3 with reference TRBV15 and TRBJ2-5 gives the whole variable domain DAMVIQNPRYQVTQFGKPVTLSCSQTLNHNVMYWYQQKSSQAPKLLFHYYDKDFNNEADTPDNFQSRRPNTSFCFLDIRSPGLGDTAMYLCATSGLGGTTGLETQYFGPGTRLLVL.

J is TRBJ2-1 and V is TRBV5-1; tentative D call: TRBD2 (6 bases). Germline V gives CDR1 SGHRS, CDR2 YFSETQ. The V end was cut by 1 base, the J end by 0 bases, with 11 bases between. The CDR3 runs to 16 residues. The CDR3 DNA reads TGCGCCAGCAGCTTGTTAGCGGAGAGCTCCTACAATGAGCAGTTCTTC. Translated, it gives CASSLLAESSYNEQFF.

The chain links TRBV25-1 to TRBJ1-2; D is undetermined. V was cut by 6 bases and J by 4 bases, with 24 bases left in between. Germline V CDR1 and CDR2: MGHDK, SYGVNS. This CDR3 is built from 17 residues. CDR3 nucleotide sequence: TGTGCCAGCAGCTCAAAGATAGACGAGAAAAGTCTCTATGGCTACACCTTC. This codes for CASSSKIDEKSLYGYTF.

The chain has TRBV2 and TRBJ2-4, with D possibly being TRBD2 (6 bases). The J call is uncertain, as TRBJ2-7 better fits the DNA end. Germline V gene sequence: CDR1 SNHLY, CDR2 FYNNEI. This CDR3 has 15 amino acids. CDR3 sequence: CASIEGGTARYEQYF. CDR3 nucleotides: TGTGCCAGCATCGAAGGAGGGACTGCAAGATACGAGCAGTACTTC.

This chain uses TRBV6-5 with TRBJ2-5; D is perhaps TRBD2 (5 bases). CDR1 is MNHEY and CDR2 is SVGAGI in the germline V gene. The V end lost 0 bases, the J end lost 5 bases, and 10 bases lay between the germline ends. CDR3 length: 14 amino acids. The CDR3 region is CASSYSRVFETQYF. The CDR3 bases are TGTGCCAGCAGTTACTCGAGGGTGTTCGAGACCCAGTACTTC.

This chain connects TRBV7-2 to TRBJ2-7; D gene uncertain. The J call may be faulty, since TRBJ2-5 better matches the DNA end. Germline assignment: CDR1 SGHTA and CDR2 FQGNSA. CDR3 length: 14 amino acids. The CDR3, as DNA: TGTGCCAGCAGCGGCCGATTCAGGCGGGAGACCCAGTACTTC. Translating gives CASSGRFRRETQYF.

The chain has TRBV5-1 and TRBJ2-1; D is ambiguous. V was trimmed by 9 bases and J by 3 bases, leaving 10 bases between them. The CDR3 sequence is 12 residues long. The germline V gene encodes CDR1 SGHRS and CDR2 YFSETQ. The chain's CDR3 is CATRPNYNEQFF. The DNA for the CDR3 is TGCGCCACCCGGCCCAACTACAATGAGCAGTTCTTC.

This clonotype was counted once. This chain links TRBV5-1 with TRBJ2-7; 9 bases are shared with TRBD1. Trimming cost V 4 bases and J 5 bases; bases outside gene matches: 10. This CDR3 has 15 residues. In germline, CDR1 is SGHRS, CDR2 YFSETQ. The CDR3 spells CASSPGTGKGDEQYF. The CDR3 DNA is TGCGCCAGCAGCCCTGGGACAGGGAAAGGGGACGAGCAGTACTTC. The full variable domain, in which reference TRBV5-1 and TRBJ2-7 provide the parts outside the CDR3, is KAGVTQTPRYLIKTRGQQVTLSCSPISGHRSVSWYQQTPGQGLQFLFEYFSETQRNKGNFPGRFSGRQFSNSRSEMNVSTLELGDSALYLCASSPGTGKGDEQYFGPGTRLTVT.

This clonotype has only one observation. V usage is TRBV5-1 and J usage is TRBJ1-1; D might be TRBD1 (6 bases). Germline V lookup: CDR1 SGHRS, CDR2 YFSETQ. V was pared by 0 bases and J by 11 bases, with 14 bases between. The CDR3 covers 13 residues. The CDR3 nucleotides are TGCGCCAGCAGCTTGGGGGCAGGGGAATATGCTTTCTTT. It translates to CASSLGAGEYAFF.